This entry lists 20 T cell receptor beta chains sequenced from one sample in a study of cytomegalovirus exposure and HLA in healthy donors. The PCR contained 60 Vbeta and 13 Jbeta primers. The data were produced by immunoSEQ multiplex PCR, yet TCRdb's version contains in-frame clones alone and is incomplete. Of 150,000 to 200,000 clones in the sample, around 80% were seen once. Sequencing input: PBMCs. The receptor set was obtained from a woman under 40 in good health and CMV-seropositive.

In this sample, this clone turned up once. At the DNA level, this CDR3 is encoded by other sequences in the same sample as well. The chain carries TRBV11-2 and TRBJ2-7; 7 bases align to TRBD1. The CDR3 totals 14 residues. With V trimmed by 1 base and J by 2 bases, 2 bases remained unmatched. Per the germline V gene, CDR1 is SGHAT and CDR2 is FQNNGV. CDR3 region: CASSLGQGTYEQYF. The CDR3 DNA reads as TGTGCCAGCAGCTTAGGACAGGGTACCTACGAGCAGTACTTC.

DNA of the CDR3: TGCAGCGCCCCTGGGGGAGGGAACACTGAAGCTTTCTTT. It is translated as CSAPGGGNTEAFF. The V gene is TRBV29-1, the J gene TRBJ1-1; D possibly corresponds to TRBD1 (5 bases). V was pared by 7 bases and J by 1 base, with 13 bases between. This CDR3 contains 13 residues. Germline V gives CDR1 SQVTM, CDR2 ANQGSEA.

The chain carries TRBV14 and TRBJ2-7; TRBD1 is a possible D gene (5 bases). The CDR3 sequence is 13 residues long. V dropped 5 bases and J dropped 4 bases, with 12 bases sitting between them. Per germline, CDR1 SGHDN and CDR2 FVKESK. CDR3 protein: CASSNQGWYEQYF. The CDR3 DNA is TGTGCCAGCAGCAACCAGGGCTGGTACGAGCAGTACTTC.

The CDR3 reads CASSYWIAVDTQYF. CDR3 sequence (DNA): TGTGCCAGCAGTTATTGGATCGCGGTGGATACGCAGTATTTT. The chain is built from TRBV5-5 and TRBJ2-3, with D uncertain. The germline V gene has CDR1 SGHKS and CDR2 YYEKEE (reference sequence). This CDR3 comprises 14 residues. Deletions cut 5 bases from V and 6 bases from J, with 16 bases between.

V usage is TRBV28 and J usage is TRBJ2-1, with 8 bases aligning to TRBD2. Germline-derived CDR1 and CDR2 are MDHEN and SYDVKM. J lost 2 bases, V lost 3 bases, and 3 bases had no gene match. The CDR3 consists of 15 residues. In DNA form, the CDR3 reads TGTGCCAGCAGTTTGGATAGCGGGACCTACAATGAGCAGTTCTTC. Its translation is CASSLDSGTYNEQFF. The full variable domain, its missing parts supplied by reference TRBV28 and TRBJ2-1, is DVKVTQSSRYLVKRTGEKVFLECVQDMDHENMFWYRQDPGLGLRLIYFSYDVKMKEKGDIPEGYSVSREKKERFSLILESASTNQTSMYLCASSLDSGTYNEQFFGPGTRLTVL.

V gene TRBV2 combines with J gene TRBJ2-1; tentatively, D is TRBD2 (5 bases). Germline CDR1 is SNHLY and CDR2 is FYNNEI. There are 15 residues in the CDR3. Trimming took 1 base from V and 2 from J, leaving 9 bases between them. CDR3 sequence (DNA): TGTGCCAGCAGTGAAGAGGACGGGGCCTACAATGAGCAGTTCTTC. Translation: CASSEEDGAYNEQFF.

This chain connects TRBV23-1 to TRBJ1-4, with 7 bases fitting TRBD1. TRBV23-1 is assigned to the ORF class and has an uncertain function. The V gene end was trimmed by 3 bases and the J gene end by 8 bases; junction bases not matched to a gene: 18. The CDR3 runs 18 residues. The CDR3 reads CASSQYPRTGPFGEKLFF. The CDR3 nucleotides are TGCGCCAGCAGTCAGTACCCCCGGACAGGCCCCTTCGGAGAAAAACTGTTTTTT.

This clone was counted between two and nine times. The chain carries TRBV27 and TRBJ2-7, with D hard to call. Germline V gene sequence: CDR1 MNHEY, CDR2 SMNVEV (reference sequence). Trimming stripped 2 bases from V and 0 bases from J, with 8 bases between. The CDR3 covers 14 residues. The CDR3 spells CASSLSSYSYEQYF. The CDR3 DNA reads TGTGCCAGCAGTTTAAGTAGCTACTCCTACGAGCAGTACTTC.

The chain couples TRBV11-1 to TRBJ2-5; perhaps TRBD2 as D (5 bases). Trimming shortened V by 5 bases and J by 5 bases, and 12 bases separated the two germline ends. There are 13 residues in the CDR3. Germline V CDR1 and CDR2: SGHAT, FQDESV (reference sequence). The CDR3 DNA sequence: TGTGCCAGCAGCGGTGAGGGCAGGGAGACCCAGTACTTC. Its protein is CASSGEGRETQYF.

There are a few counts of this clone. This sample includes further DNA sequences coding for the same CDR3. The chain couples TRBV5-1 to TRBJ2-2; 8 bases fit TRBD1. With 4 bases clipped from V and 3 bases from J, the junction kept 11 bases outside the gene matches. Germline V gene sequence: CDR1 SGHRS, CDR2 YFSETQ. This CDR3 spans 17 amino acids. The CDR3 loop reads CASSLDPDRADTGELFF. For the CDR3, the DNA is TGCGCCAGCAGCCTGGATCCGGACAGGGCAGACACCGGGGAGCTGTTTTTT.

The chain links TRBV7-3 to TRBJ1-1; D might be TRBD1 (6 bases). Trimming removed 5 bases at V and 1 base at J, with 8 bases between. Germline assignment: CDR1 SGHTA and CDR2 FQGTGA. This CDR3 contains 13 residues. DNA of the CDR3: TGTGCCAGCAGCCAGGGGAGGAACACTGAAGCTTTCTTT. Its protein product is CASSQGRNTEAFF.

The V and J genes are TRBV10-3 and TRBJ2-7; the D gene is possibly TRBD1 (5 bases). Germline values: CDR1 ENHRY, CDR2 SYGVKD. The CDR3 sequence is 15 residues long. The V gene lost 4 bases and the J gene lost 2 bases, with 15 bases spanning the gap. The CDR3 protein is CAISGSRTSTYEQYF. The CDR3, as DNA: TGTGCCATCAGTGGGTCCCGGACATCTACCTACGAGCAGTACTTC.

This sequence joins TRBV7-8 and TRBJ1-1, with 9 bases lining up with TRBD1. V lost 4 bases and J lost 0; bases outside the gene matches: 6. The CDR3 totals 16 residues. Per germline, CDR1 SGHVS and CDR2 FQNEAQ. The CDR3 is CASSWGQGLMNTEAFF. For the CDR3, the DNA is TGTGCCAGCAGCTGGGGACAGGGACTCATGAACACTGAAGCTTTCTTT.

The J gene is TRBJ1-2, the V gene TRBV4-1; 8 positions match TRBD1. Losses at the gene ends were 4 bases for V and 8 bases for J; bases not matched to a gene: 21. Germline CDR1 is MGHRA and CDR2 is YSYEKL. This CDR3 is built from 18 residues. CDR3 in DNA: TGCGCCAGCAGCCCAAAACCGGACAGGGCGCTAGGGCTGGGGGGCTACACCTTC. This sequence encodes CASSPKPDRALGLGGYTF.

The V gene is TRBV6-5, the J gene TRBJ2-7, with 9 bases fitting TRBD1. Unmatched junction bases numbered 7, after V lost 4 bases and J lost 3 bases. This CDR3 has 15 residues. Germline V CDR1 and CDR2: MNHEY, SVGAGI. CDR3 amino acids: CASSSQGAKYYEQYF. As DNA, the CDR3 is TGTGCCAGCAGTTCACAGGGGGCCAAATACTACGAGCAGTACTTC.

This clone was counted once. The chain recombines TRBV7-9 with TRBJ2-7; TRBD2 is a possible D gene (6 bases). Germline loops: CDR1 SEHNR, CDR2 FQNEAQ (reference sequence). The ends were cut back, 5 bases at V and 4 bases at J, with 12 bases in the middle. This CDR3 is 13 amino acids long. Written as DNA, the CDR3 is TGTGCCAGCAGCCAACCGAGCGGGTACGAGCAGTACTTC. This codes for CASSQPSGYEQYF.

The rearrangement uses TRBV7-2 and TRBJ2-3; D is unresolved. The CDR3 is 14 residues long. Per the germline V gene, CDR1 is SGHTA and CDR2 is FQGNSA. V was clipped by 1 base and J by 2 bases, with 7 bases between them. CDR3 nucleotide sequence: TGTGCCAGCAGCTTAGGCCAGTACACAGATACGCAGTATTTT. This sequence encodes CASSLGQYTDTQYF.

CDR3 coding DNA: TGTGCCAGCAGTTTATCCTCTAGGTCTCAGCCCCAGCATTTT. It specifies CASSLSSRSQPQHF. The chain uses TRBV28 and TRBJ1-5; D is uncertain. The V end lost 1 base, the J end lost 6 bases, and 10 bases lay between the germline ends. The CDR3 contains 14 residues. The V gene's germline CDR1 is MDHEN and CDR2 SYDVKM.

The chain couples TRBV18 to TRBJ1-1; no definite D call. Trimming left V 4 bases short and J 3 bases short, with 6 bases between. The CDR3 is 12 residues long. CDR1 is KGHSH, CDR2 LQKENI, per germline. In DNA form, the CDR3 reads TGTGCCAGCTCACTAGCGGACACTGAAGCTTTCTTT. Amino acids: CASSLADTEAFF.

This sequence joins TRBV5-1 and TRBJ1-5; D might be TRBD1 (6 bases). CDR3 length equals 16 residues. V was pared by 4 bases and J by 2 bases, with 16 bases between. The germline V gene encodes CDR1 SGHRS and CDR2 YFSETQ. The DNA of the CDR3 is TGCGCCAGCAGCCCCTGGGGGCAAACGGGCAATCAGCCCCAGCATTTT. This sequence encodes CASSPWGQTGNQPQHF.